What follows is one T cell receptor (beta chain) and its context. Its antigen is unknown. For each CD8+ T cell subset, flow sorting was done in triplicate, and some 300,000 cells per subset went directly into RLT lysis buffer. Naive CD8+ T cells were defined stringently as CD45RO-CCR7+CD27+CD95- to exclude memory contaminants. Using standard density gradient centrifugation, peripheral blood mononuclear cells were isolated from buffy coats. Naive CXCR3-negative and CXCR3-positive CD8+ T cells were flow-sorted on a FACSAria III. Total RNA was extracted from sorted cells with an RNeasy Mini Kit. Sequencing was carried out with a NextSeq 550. The Human TCR Profiling Kit (MiLaboratory) was used to make UMI-labeled 5' RACE TRB cDNA libraries. The full amount of extracted RNA was used for cDNA synthesis, and the full amount of resulting cDNA was used for PCR amplification. Libraries were prepared in parallel with an identical number of PCR cycles. The study's own analysis went as follows. About 50,000 +/- 9,200 unique UMI-labeled TRB cDNA molecules per library were extracted with MIGEC and MiXCR, with at least two reads per UMI required. On average, each library contained approximately 40,000 +/- 10,000 functional in-frame TRB CDR3 nucleotide clonotypes without stop codons. After each sample was downsampled to 5000 UMI-labeled TRB molecules, VDJtools was used to calculate diversity metrics such as normalized Shannon-Wiener and Chao1. For the central five CDR3 residues, VDJtools calculated physicochemical properties weighted by clonotype size, namely interaction energy, strength, volume and Kidera factor 4. TCRdb reprocessed the reads; each CDR3 protein sequence makes one entry, and DNA is unavailable. Clone size and V and J calls follow TCRdb, not the original study. The sample table gives thousands of distinct CDR3 sequences. The biggest ten clones account for approximately 1.1% of the sample.

The data are from a study of CXCR3-negative and CXCR3-positive naive CD8 T cells (dated by TCRdb to about 2019). About the study as a whole: Roughly 130 million TRB reads were obtained in total, roughly 1.5 +/- 0.3 million reads per library. The TRBV-TRBJ cluster analysis covered naive subsets from 5 or 6 donors and memory cells from 3 donors. Diversity and physicochemical repertoire analyses were performed on around 10 donors pooled from two independent experiments. The research as a whole found: TRB CDR3s from CXCR3-positive naive cells showed higher hydrophobicity (lower Kidera factor 4), lower energy, and higher strength and volume indices than CXCR3-negative naive cells. Within the same donor, TRBV-TRBJ usage looked similar between naive CXCR3-negative and CXCR3-positive cells, but memory cells had distinct patterns. CXCR3 expression partially decreased after cryopreservation, so most assays used freshly isolated PBMCs. Repertoire diversity was comparably high in both naive subsets but much lower in memory CD8+ T cells. Surface CD5, linked to self-reactivity in mice, was comparable between naive subsets; TCR interaction strength was therefore also inferred from TRB CDR3 physicochemical properties.

Taken from the germline V gene, the CDR1 and CDR2 loops are SQVTM and ANQGSEA. From cysteine to phenylalanine, the CDR3 is 13 amino acids long. Only the protein sequence is given. The sample consisted of naive CXCR3- CD8+ T cells from blood. Per the publication, the cell subset or site label means: CD45RO-CCR7+CD27+CD95- naive CD8+ T cells lacking CXCR3 (TNR3-). The sequence was obtained from a human donor in good health. Some clones in this sample may be carry-over from other donors' samples. Here the chain combines TRBV29-1 and TRBJ2-7. This receptor carries the CDR3 CSVEATGSYEQYF.